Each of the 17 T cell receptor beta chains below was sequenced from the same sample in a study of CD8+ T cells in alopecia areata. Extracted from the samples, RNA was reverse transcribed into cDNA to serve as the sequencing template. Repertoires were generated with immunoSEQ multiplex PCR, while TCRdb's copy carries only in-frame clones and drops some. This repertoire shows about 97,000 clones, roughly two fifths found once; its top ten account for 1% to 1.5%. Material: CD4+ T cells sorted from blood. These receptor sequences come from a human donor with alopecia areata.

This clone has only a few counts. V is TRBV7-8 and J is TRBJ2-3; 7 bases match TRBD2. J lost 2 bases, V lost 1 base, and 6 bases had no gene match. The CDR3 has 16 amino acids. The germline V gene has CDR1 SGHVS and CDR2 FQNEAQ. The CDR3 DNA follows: TGTGCCAGCAGCTTAGTTCCGCGGGGGACCACAGATACGCAGTATTTT. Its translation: CASSLVPRGTTDTQYF.

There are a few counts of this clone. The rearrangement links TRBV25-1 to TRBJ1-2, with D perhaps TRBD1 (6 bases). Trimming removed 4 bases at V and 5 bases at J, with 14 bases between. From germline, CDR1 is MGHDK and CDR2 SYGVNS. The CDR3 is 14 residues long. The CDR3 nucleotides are TGTGCCAGCAGTGCCCGGGGGGGCAGTTATGGCTACACCTTC. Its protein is CASSARGGSYGYTF.

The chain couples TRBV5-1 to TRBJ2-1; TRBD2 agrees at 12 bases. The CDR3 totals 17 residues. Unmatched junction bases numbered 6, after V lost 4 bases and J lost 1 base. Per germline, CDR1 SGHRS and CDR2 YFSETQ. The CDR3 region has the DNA TGCGCCAGCAGCCCGGGACTAGCGGGCCCATCCTACAATGAGCAGTTCTTC. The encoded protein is CASSPGLAGPSYNEQFF.

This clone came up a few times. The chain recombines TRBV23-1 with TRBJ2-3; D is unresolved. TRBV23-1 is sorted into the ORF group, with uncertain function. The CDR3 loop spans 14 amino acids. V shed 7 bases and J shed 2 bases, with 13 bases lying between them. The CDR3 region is CASNTITYTDTQYF. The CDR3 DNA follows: TGCGCCAGCAATACTATTACTTACACAGATACGCAGTATTTT.

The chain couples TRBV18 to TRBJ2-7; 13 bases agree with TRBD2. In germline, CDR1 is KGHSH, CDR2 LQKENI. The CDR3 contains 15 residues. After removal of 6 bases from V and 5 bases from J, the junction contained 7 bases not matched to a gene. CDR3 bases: TGTGCCAGCTCGGAACTAGCGGGAGGGCTTCACGAGCAGTACTTC. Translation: CASSELAGGLHEQYF.

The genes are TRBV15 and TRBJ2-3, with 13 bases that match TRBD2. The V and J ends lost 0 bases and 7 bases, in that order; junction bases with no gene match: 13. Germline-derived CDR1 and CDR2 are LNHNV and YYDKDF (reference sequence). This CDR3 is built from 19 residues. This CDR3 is CATSRDIRTSGRLHHTQYF. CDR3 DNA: TGTGCCACCAGCAGAGATATACGGACTAGCGGGAGACTTCACCATACGCAGTATTTT.

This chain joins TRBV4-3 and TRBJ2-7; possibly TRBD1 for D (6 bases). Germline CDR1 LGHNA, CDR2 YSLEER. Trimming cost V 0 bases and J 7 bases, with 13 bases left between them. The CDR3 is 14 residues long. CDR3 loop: CASSQEYRVGEQYF. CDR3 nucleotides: TGCGCCAGCAGCCAAGAGTACAGGGTGGGGGAGCAGTACTTC.

The CDR3 sequence is CASSDRGYQPQHF. CDR3 nucleotide sequence: TGTGCCAGCAGTGACCGCGGGTATCAGCCCCAGCATTTT. The rearrangement joins TRBV2 to TRBJ1-5; D gene uncertain. The CDR3 length is 13 residues. Trimming pared 3 bases from V and 5 bases from J, leaving 8 bases between. Germline lookup yields CDR1 SNHLY and CDR2 FYNNEI.

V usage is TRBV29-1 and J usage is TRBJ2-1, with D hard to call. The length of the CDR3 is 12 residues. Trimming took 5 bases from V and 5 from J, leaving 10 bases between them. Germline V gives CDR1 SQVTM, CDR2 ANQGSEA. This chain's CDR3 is CSVRAENNEQFF. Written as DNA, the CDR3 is TGCAGCGTTAGGGCTGAAAACAATGAGCAGTTCTTC.

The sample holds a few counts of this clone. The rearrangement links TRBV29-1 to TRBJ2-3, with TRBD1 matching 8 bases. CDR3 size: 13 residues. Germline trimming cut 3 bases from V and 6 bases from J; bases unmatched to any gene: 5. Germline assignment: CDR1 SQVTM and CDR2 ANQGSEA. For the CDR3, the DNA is TGCAGCGTTGATTCAGGGGGCGGGGATACGCAGTATTTT. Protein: CSVDSGGGDTQYF.

This CDR3 reads CASSAVSDEQYF. The DNA of the CDR3 is TGTGCCAGCAGTGCAGTAAGCGACGAGCAGTACTTC. The chain is built from TRBV25-1 and TRBJ2-7; D not certain. CDR1 and CDR2 (germline): MGHDK, SYGVNS. The CDR3 has 12 residues. The germline V and J ends were trimmed by 4 bases and 5 bases, with 9 bases remaining between them.

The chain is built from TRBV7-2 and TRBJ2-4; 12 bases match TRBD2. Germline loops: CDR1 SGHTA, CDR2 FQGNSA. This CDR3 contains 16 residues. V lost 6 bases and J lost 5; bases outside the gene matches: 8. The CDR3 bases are TGTGCCAGCAGTTTAACTAGCGGGGGGACGCAAAACATTCAGTACTTC. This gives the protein CASSLTSGGTQNIQYF.

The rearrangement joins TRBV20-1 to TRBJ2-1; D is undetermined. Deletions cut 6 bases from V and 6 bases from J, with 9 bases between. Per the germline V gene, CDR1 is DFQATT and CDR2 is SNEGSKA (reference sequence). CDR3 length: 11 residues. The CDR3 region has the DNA TGCAGTGCCGCCCCTACCAATGAGCAGTTCTTC. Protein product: CSAAPTNEQFF.

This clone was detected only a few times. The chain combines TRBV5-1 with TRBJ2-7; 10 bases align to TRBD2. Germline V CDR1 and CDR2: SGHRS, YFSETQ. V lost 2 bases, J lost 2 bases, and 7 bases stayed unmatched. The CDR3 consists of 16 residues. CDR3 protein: CASSFFAGLAAYEQYF. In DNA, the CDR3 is TGCGCCAGCAGCTTCTTTGCCGGACTAGCGGCCTACGAGCAGTACTTC.

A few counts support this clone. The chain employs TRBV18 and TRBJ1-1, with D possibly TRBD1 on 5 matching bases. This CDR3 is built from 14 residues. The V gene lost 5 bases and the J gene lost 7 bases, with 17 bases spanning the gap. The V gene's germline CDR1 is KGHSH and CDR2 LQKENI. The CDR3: CASSTETTVFEAFF. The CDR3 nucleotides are TGTGCCAGCTCAACAGAAACGACAGTATTTGAAGCTTTCTTT.

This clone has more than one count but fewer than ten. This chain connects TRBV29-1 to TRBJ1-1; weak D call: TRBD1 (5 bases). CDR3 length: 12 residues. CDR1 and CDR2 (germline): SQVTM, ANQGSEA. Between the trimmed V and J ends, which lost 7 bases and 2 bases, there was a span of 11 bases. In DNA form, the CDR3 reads TGCAGCGCAGGGTGGTCAAACACTGAAGCTTTCTTT. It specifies CSAGWSNTEAFF.

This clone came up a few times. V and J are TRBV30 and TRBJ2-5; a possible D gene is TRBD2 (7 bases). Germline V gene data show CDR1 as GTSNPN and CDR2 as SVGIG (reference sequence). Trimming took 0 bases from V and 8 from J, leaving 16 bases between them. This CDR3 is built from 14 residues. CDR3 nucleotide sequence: TGTGCCTGGAGTGTACTAGGGGGGGGGACAACCCAGTACTTC. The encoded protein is CAWSVLGGGTTQYF.